The 14 T cell receptor beta chains reported below all come from one sample, sequenced in a study of shared T cell receptors in the human thymus (dated by TCRdb to the early 2020s). Library preparation used the immunoSEQ multiplex PCR assay. In its TCRdb copy, this immuneACCESS table keeps in-frame sequences only and misses some clones. Where compared with another copy, unresolved V genes explain less than half of these, and the others have no known cause. The sample table shows hundreds of thousands of clones, and around 87% are seen once. The ten largest clones represent about 0.0094% of the sample. The sample was also linked to a second study, of human thymus T cells.

The sequencing input was thymocytes. The receptors were gathered from a boy under three years old with a congenital heart defect. Donor details come from another sample of the same person, matched by shared clones.

The chain couples TRBV11-2 to TRBJ2-5, with 7 bases aligning to TRBD1. Gene TRBJ2-7 matches the end of the DNA better, so the J call may be wrong. There are 15 residues in the CDR3. The germline V gene encodes CDR1 SGHAT and CDR2 FQNNGV. Here the CDR3 reads CASSLETGSSYEQYF. CDR3 in DNA: TGTGCCAGCAGCTTAGAGACAGGGAGCTCCTACGAGCAGTACTTC.

V gene TRBV10-3 combines with J gene TRBJ1-5, with D unclear. V lost 3 bases to trimming and J lost 0 bases, with 6 bases between them. The CDR3 consists of 14 residues. In germline, CDR1 is ENHRY, CDR2 SYGVKD. CDR3 loop: CAISDSGSNQPQHF. The CDR3 coding sequence is TGTGCCATCAGTGATTCGGGTAGCAATCAGCCCCAGCATTTT.

The chain combines TRBV11-2 with TRBJ1-2; D perhaps matches TRBD1 (5 bases). The CDR3 has 15 amino acids. Germline values: CDR1 SGHAT, CDR2 FQNNGV. The ends were cut back, 5 bases at V and 4 bases at J, with 17 bases in the middle. In nucleotides, the CDR3 is TGTGCCAGCAGCCGGAGGGGCGGCGGTCTCTATGGCTACACCTTC. Translated: CASSRRGGGLYGYTF.

This chain connects TRBV5-6 to TRBJ2-7; D uncertain. Trimming pared 4 bases from V and 4 bases from J, leaving 15 bases between. CDR3 length: 14 amino acids. Looked up from germline, CDR1 is SGHDT and CDR2 is YYEEEE. The chain's CDR3 is CASSHSSVKYEQYF. DNA for the CDR3: TGTGCCAGCAGCCATTCTAGTGTAAAGTACGAGCAGTACTTC.

The chain links TRBV6-6 to TRBJ1-1; a possible D gene is TRBD1 (6 bases). The CDR3 sequence is 14 residues long. The V end lost 6 bases, the J end lost 3 bases, and 14 bases lay between the germline ends. Germline assignment: CDR1 MNHNY and CDR2 SVGAGI (reference sequence). This CDR3 is CASSQDSRDTEAFF. The CDR3 DNA reads TGTGCCAGCAGCCAGGACAGTCGAGACACTGAAGCTTTCTTT.

The chain joins TRBV7-9 to TRBJ2-7, with 7 bases identical to TRBD1. V lost 6 bases, J lost 2 bases, and 16 bases stayed unmatched. Germline CDR1 and CDR2: SEHNR and FQNEAQ (reference sequence). The CDR3 extends over 17 amino acids. The CDR3 reads CASSFKISRDSPYEQYF. The DNA of the CDR3 is TGTGCCAGCAGTTTTAAAATCTCCCGGGACAGCCCCTACGAGCAGTACTTC.

V usage is TRBV2 and J usage is TRBJ2-7; 9 bases line up with TRBD1. J lost 0 bases, V lost 5 bases, and 8 bases had no gene match. The CDR3 is 16 residues long. From germline, CDR1 is SNHLY and CDR2 FYNNEI. The CDR3 sequence: CASSSTGGNPSYEQYF. In DNA form, the CDR3 reads TGTGCCAGCAGTTCGACAGGGGGAAATCCCTCCTACGAGCAGTACTTC.

The chain has TRBV10-2 and TRBJ1-5; D call uncertain. CDR1 is WSHSY, CDR2 SAAADI, per germline. Trimming took off 2 bases at V and 3 bases at J, with 8 bases between the two ends. This CDR3 spans 14 amino acids. The CDR3 protein is CASSEGRNNQPQHF. For the CDR3, the DNA is TGCGCCAGCAGTGAGGGGAGGAACAATCAGCCCCAGCATTTT.

V is TRBV4-3 and J is TRBJ2-3; maybe TRBD1 (5 bases). This CDR3 is built from 16 residues. Germline V gene data show CDR1 as LGHNA and CDR2 as YSLEER. Trimming cost V 0 bases and J 0 bases, with 10 bases left between them. CDR3 bases: TGCGCCAGCAGCCAAGATAGGTCAGGGAGCACAGATACGCAGTATTTT. Residues: CASSQDRSGSTDTQYF.

Comment on this clone: Distinct nucleotide sequences in the sample also encode this CDR3. The chain is built from TRBV5-1 and TRBJ1-2; D is unresolved. The CDR3 runs 13 residues. V was pared by 0 bases and J by 8 bases, with 11 bases between. CDR1 SGHRS and CDR2 YFSETQ come from the germline V gene. This CDR3 reads CASSLAWGEGYTF. CDR3 DNA: TGCGCCAGCAGCTTGGCCTGGGGAGAAGGCTACACCTTC. The entire variable domain, with the rest obtained from reference TRBV5-1 and TRBJ1-2, is as follows: KAGVTQTPRYLIKTRGQQVTLSCSPISGHRSVSWYQQTPGQGLQFLFEYFSETQRNKGNFPGRFSGRQFSNSRSEMNVSTLELGDSALYLCASSLAWGEGYTFGSGTRLTVV.

J is TRBJ2-3 and V is TRBV5-4; 13 positions match TRBD2. V lost 4 bases, J lost 3 bases, and 5 bases stayed unmatched. CDR1 SGHNT and CDR2 YYREEE come from the germline V gene (reference sequence). The CDR3 sequence is 16 residues long. CDR3 region: CASSKGTSGMTDTQYF. The CDR3 bases are TGTGCCAGCAGCAAAGGGACTAGCGGGATGACAGATACGCAGTATTTT.

The J gene is TRBJ2-5, the V gene TRBV10-3; 9 bases map to TRBD1. The end of the DNA is better explained by TRBJ2-7, so the J call may be wrong. The germline V gene encodes CDR1 ENHRY and CDR2 SYGVKD. The CDR3 covers 14 residues. The DNA of the CDR3 is TGTGCCACTCGCGGGACAGGGCCCTCCTACGAGCAGTACTTC. Residues: CATRGTGPSYEQYF.

The J gene is TRBJ1-5, the V gene TRBV6-5; the match to TRBD1 covers 9 bases. The V gene end was trimmed by 6 bases and the J gene end by 4 bases; junction bases not matched to a gene: 7. Germline CDR1 reads MNHEY; CDR2 reads SVGAGI. The CDR3 consists of 15 residues. The DNA of the CDR3 is TGTGCCAGCAGCCCCCAAGGACAGGGGAATCAGCCCCAGCATTTT. Protein: CASSPQGQGNQPQHF.

This chain links TRBV16 with TRBJ2-7, with 11 bases that match TRBD2. Germline V lookup: CDR1 KGHSY, CDR2 FQNENV. This CDR3 has 16 amino acids. V was clipped by 6 bases and J by 7 bases; unmatched bases: 14. This CDR3 is CASRHTTSGSFGEQYF. The CDR3, as DNA: TGTGCCAGCAGGCATACAACTAGCGGGAGTTTTGGGGAGCAGTACTTC.